The present T cell receptor beta chain was sequenced within a study of regulatory T cells in long-lasting Graves disease. Arm-PCR with iRepertoire HTBI primers amplified the CDR3 regions for these TCR beta libraries. TCRdb processed the multiplex PCR reads anew with MiXCR; each CDR3 protein has one entry. The profile shows about half a million distinct CDR3 sequences, 12% of them singletons. This clonotype was found many times. Its antigen is currently unknown. V was clipped by 3 bases and J by 1 base, with 3 bases between them. The CDR3 length is 12 residues. The germline V gene encodes CDR1 LGHDT and CDR2 YNNKEL (reference sequence). Time point described: newly diagnosed GD, antithyroid drugs for less than 3 months. Isolated PBMC RNA provided the starting material for the TCR library. EDTA tubes received approximately 10 milliliters of drawn peripheral blood. Study-level findings and limits: Only peripheral blood was studied, not thyroid tissue. Persistent disease exhibited a predilection for TRBV28, TRBJ1-2 and TRBJ2-5.

The same data also contributed to another study, on T cells in Graves' hyperthyroidism and ophthalmopathy. That paper adds: First-round RT-PCR of the TCR CDR3 relied on the HTBI primer set.

Sequences were derived from peripheral blood mononuclear cells (PBMCs), sampled at new diagnosis, from a patient treated with antithyroid drugs. The TCR sequence derives from a woman younger than 45 with Graves disease. The V gene is TRBV3-1, the J gene TRBJ2-5; D is unclear. The CDR3 bases are TGTGCCAGCAGCCACCTCCAAGAGACCCAGTACTTC. Translating gives CASSHLQETQYF.